This T cell receptor (beta chain) appears in the sequencing data of a study of blood T cell repertoires in COVID-19 (dated by TCRdb to about 2020). Some background on the complete study: The collaborator samples originated in the United States, Italy and Spain and spanned the acute and convalescent phases of COVID-19. The material from the prospective study consisted of cDNA or gDNA derived from T cells, B-cell-depleted T cells, or PBMCs. Deeply sampled blood TCRbeta repertoires from subjects exposed to, actively infected with, or recovered from COVID-19 were included in the dataset. The repertoires were made available in a free public database intended to serve as a resource for research on the immune response to SARS-CoV-2. The samples were drawn from the first 160 participants of the ongoing ImmuneRACE study and from about 1,200 subjects provided by 6 global collaborators. A de-identified subject ID, COVID-19 status, age in years and sex were almost always included in the sample metadata. HLA class I and class II types, where available, came from metadata supplied by the sample provider rather than from assay-based typing.

Study-wide conclusions, independent of this receptor: How much clinical and demographic metadata was included differed by source and by participant, and the metadata was provided uncurated.

Collaborating institutions collected whole blood in K2EDTA tubes following their own protocols. For TCRbeta analysis, collaborators shipped samples as frozen whole blood, isolated PBMCs, or DNA extracted from either of those sample types. Remarks on this clone: Its binding antigen is unknown. Base qualities are not at hand, and no much larger clone is one base apart.

V is reduced by 3 bases and J by 4 bases, leaving a spacing of 9 bases between them. CDR1 and CDR2 (MDHEN, SYDVKM) derive from the germline V gene. The CDR3 contains 14 residues, cysteine and phenylalanine counted. The DNA shown is the 42-base CDR3, in frame from base 1. The immunoSEQ Assay, a bias-controlled multiplex PCR, was used to amplify TCRbeta CDR3 regions from genomic DNA. In the authors' own workflow: The number of nucleated cells in each sample was estimated by amplification of reference gene primers within the assay. To quantify the absolute abundance of each unique TCRbeta CDR3 rearrangement, sequence reads were collapsed and filtered. Productive Simpson clonality was computed per sample as the square root of Simpson's diversity index over productive rearrangements. Here the immuneACCESS table is served through TCRdb, limited to in-frame sequences with V and J called. Missing clones are a known gap in these copies; in checked studies unresolved V genes cover under half, and the rest lacks a known reason. The V and J calls and clone size come from that table; D and trimming were worked out from the DNA. Here the sample has approximately 60,000 clones; roughly 80% occur a single time. Of the sample, 18% is held by the ten largest clones.

The source material was peripheral blood. The receptor's source is a man aged 55 to 70 with acute or convalescent COVID-19. Rearrangement joined TRBV28 to TRBJ2-2; TRBD2 is a possible D gene, resting on 6 matching bases. The DNA sequence is as follows: TGTGCCAGCAGTTTTGGGGGACTCACCGGGGAGCTGTTTTTT. Translation gives CASSFGGLTGELFF.